This record looks at one TCR beta chain sequence and its context. The sample is drawn from a study of early T cells in non-severe SARS-CoV-2 infection. Overall study: Investigators sequenced bulk RNA drawn from unsorted whole blood, and chains remained unpaired.

CDR1 MNHNY and CDR2 SVGAGI come from the germline V gene (reference sequence). V was pared by 5 bases and J by 0 bases, with 5 bases of the junction left unmatched. The CDR3 covers 15 residues. Individual cDNA molecules each received unique molecular identifiers attached to them. TCRdb reprocessed the 5' RACE reads with MiXCR, giving one entry per CDR3 protein. The table has under 60,000 distinct CDR3 sequences, around 7.5% seen once. The material sequenced was whole blood. This TCR was sampled from an adult who was a healthcare worker with PCR-confirmed SARS-CoV-2 infection or an uninfected control (not recorded which). This chain uses TRBV6-6 with TRBJ2-5; TRBD2 aligns across 8 bases. CDR3 region: CASSRPGLDQETQYF. CDR3 bases: TGTGCCAGCAGTCGACCGGGACTAGACCAAGAGACCCAGTACTTC.